Following are 26 T cell receptor beta chains from one sample sequenced in a study of blood T cell repertoires in COVID-19. Assay used: immunoSEQ multiplex PCR; TCRdb lists only in-frame clones, some missing. This table has around 200,000 clones, about 83% appearing once. The sample taken for sequencing was peripheral blood. These receptors all come from a man aged 45-60 years with active or convalescent COVID-19.

The rearrangement joins TRBV24-1 to TRBJ2-1, with 9 bases lining up with TRBD2. Germline V CDR1 and CDR2: KGHDR, SFDVKD. The junction had 10 bases not matched to a gene; V was cut back by 1 base and J by 4 bases. The CDR3 totals 18 residues. CDR3 amino acids: CATSDFGTPSGKYNEQFF. The CDR3 DNA sequence: TGTGCCACCAGTGATTTTGGGACCCCTAGCGGGAAATACAATGAGCAGTTCTTC.

The J gene is TRBJ1-1, the V gene TRBV19; possibly TRBD1 for D (5 bases). The CDR3 sequence is 14 residues long. V was shortened by 3 bases and J by 8 bases, with 16 bases between the two germline ends. CDR1 LNHDA and CDR2 SQIVND come from the germline V gene (reference sequence). CDR3 sequence reads: CASSISAGQVEAFF. The CDR3 DNA is TGTGCCAGTAGTATCTCCGCAGGGCAGGTAGAAGCTTTCTTT.

The CDR3 DNA reads TGTGCCAGCAGCCAGGGACAGGGGCGGTACGAGCAGTACTTC. This translates into CASSQGQGRYEQYF. This chain connects TRBV5-4 to TRBJ2-7, with 10 bases matching TRBD1. Germline V CDR1 and CDR2: SGHNT, YYREEE (reference sequence). The CDR3 length is 14 residues. The trim removed 4 bases at V and 4 bases at J, leaving 5 bases unmatched.

This chain connects TRBV5-1 to TRBJ1-2; TRBD1 agrees at 8 bases. The CDR3 is 14 residues long. The junction had 8 bases not matched to a gene; V was cut back by 3 bases and J by 7 bases. The germline V gene encodes CDR1 SGHRS and CDR2 YFSETQ. CDR3 region: CASSWGQALGGYTF. CDR3 bases: TGCGCCAGCAGCTGGGGACAGGCTCTGGGTGGCTACACCTTC.

This chain joins TRBV7-8 and TRBJ2-1, with D possibly being TRBD2 (9 bases). The CDR3 contains 19 residues. Trimming cost V 6 bases and J 5 bases, with 29 bases left between them. Germline CDR1 and CDR2: SGHVS and FQNEAQ. The DNA for the CDR3 is TGTGCCAGCAGAACAGGACAGGGAAGGCGCGGGAGGGCCCACAATGAGCAGTTCTTC. This encodes CASRTGQGRRGRAHNEQFF.

The CDR3: CASSLRLAGGPKRDTQYF. For the CDR3, the DNA is TGTGCCAGCAGCTTAAGACTAGCGGGAGGACCGAAGAGGGATACGCAGTATTTT. The chain carries TRBV7-8 and TRBJ2-3; the match to TRBD2 covers 13 bases. Germline V lookup: CDR1 SGHVS, CDR2 FQNEAQ. The CDR3 totals 18 residues. After removal of 2 bases from V and 6 bases from J, the junction contained 11 bases not matched to a gene.

This chain joins TRBV30 and TRBJ1-5; possible D gene TRBD1, 5 bases. From germline, CDR1 is GTSNPN and CDR2 SVGIG (reference sequence). Trimming left V 0 bases short and J 7 bases short, with 16 bases between. This CDR3 is built from 15 residues. Here the CDR3 reads CAWSVRGPNIQPQHF. The CDR3 bases are TGTGCCTGGAGTGTAAGGGGTCCGAATATCCAGCCCCAGCATTTT.

The chain carries TRBV7-2 and TRBJ2-2, with 8 bases matching TRBD2. The CDR3 contains 15 residues. CDR1 SGHTA and CDR2 FQGNSA come from the germline V gene. V gave up 5 bases and J gave up 0 bases; unmatched junction bases: 2. The CDR3 spells CASSLGGANTGELFF. Here the CDR3 DNA reads TGTGCCAGCAGCCTCGGGGGGGCGAACACCGGGGAGCTGTTTTTT.

V and J are TRBV23-1 and TRBJ2-6, with 10 nucleotides matching TRBD2. TRBV23-1 is designated an ORF whose function remains uncertain. The CDR3 is 19 residues long. Trimming removed 4 bases from V and 1 base from J; junction bases left unmatched: 10. CDR3 residues: CASSRSPLAGESGANVLTF. CDR3 in DNA: TGCGCCAGCAGTCGGAGCCCCCTAGCGGGAGAGTCTGGGGCCAACGTCCTGACTTTC.

The chain combines TRBV4-1 with TRBJ2-3; 8 bases agree with TRBD1. This CDR3 is 16 amino acids long. Germline V gene data show CDR1 as MGHRA and CDR2 as YSYEKL. The V gene end was trimmed by 5 bases and the J gene end by 0 bases; junction bases not matched to a gene: 7. Here the CDR3 DNA reads TGCGCCAGCAGCTTCGCCGGGACAGGAAGCACAGATACGCAGTATTTT. Its protein product is CASSFAGTGSTDTQYF.

The chain combines TRBV2 with TRBJ2-1, with 11 bases fitting TRBD1. Germline V gives CDR1 SNHLY, CDR2 FYNNEI. Trimming removed 8 bases from V and 8 bases from J; junction bases left unmatched: 14. The CDR3 runs 16 residues. This CDR3 reads CASVPLLPDRGHEQFF. As DNA, the CDR3 is TGTGCCAGCGTGCCCTTATTACCGGACAGGGGGCATGAGCAGTTCTTC.

The chain links TRBV19 to TRBJ1-2; TRBD1 might be the D (6 bases). V was clipped by 7 bases and J by 5 bases, with 11 bases between them. Germline V CDR1 and CDR2: LNHDA, SQIVND (reference sequence). The CDR3 is 12 residues long. The CDR3 DNA sequence: TGTGCCAGTACTGAACAGGGATATGGCTACACCTTC. It encodes CASTEQGYGYTF.

The CDR3 DNA follows: TGTGCCAGCAGCCGACTAGCGGGAGGCGACAATGAGCAGTTCTTC. Amino acids: CASSRLAGGDNEQFF. This rearrangement joins TRBV5-4 to TRBJ2-1, with TRBD2 matching 13 bases. With V trimmed by 4 bases and J by 5 bases, 3 bases remained unmatched. Germline assignment: CDR1 SGHNT and CDR2 YYREEE (reference sequence). This CDR3 comprises 15 residues.

V is TRBV5-1 and J is TRBJ2-7; 8 bases are shared with TRBD2. The junction had 9 bases not matched to a gene; V was cut back by 2 bases and J by 5 bases. CDR1 SGHRS and CDR2 YFSETQ come from the germline V gene. This CDR3 contains 15 residues. CDR3 loop: CASSFGGAGVHEQYF. The DNA for the CDR3 is TGCGCCAGCAGCTTCGGGGGGGCTGGTGTTCACGAGCAGTACTTC. The full variable domain, in which reference TRBV5-1 and TRBJ2-7 provide the parts outside the CDR3, is KAGVTQTPRYLIKTRGQQVTLSCSPISGHRSVSWYQQTPGQGLQFLFEYFSETQRNKGNFPGRFSGRQFSNSRSEMNVSTLELGDSALYLCASSFGGAGVHEQYFGPGTRLTVT.

The genes are TRBV4-2 and TRBJ2-3; TRBD1 might be the D (5 bases). The CDR3 extends over 12 amino acids. From germline, CDR1 is LGHNA and CDR2 YNFKEQ. Trimming removed 1 base from V and 6 bases from J, with 5 bases in between. In nucleotides, the CDR3 is TGTGCCAGCAGCCAAGGACAGGATACGCAGTATTTT. Amino acid sequence: CASSQGQDTQYF.

The V call is TRBV18, the J call TRBJ1-1; weak D call: TRBD1 (5 bases). The CDR3 contains 16 residues. In germline, CDR1 is KGHSH, CDR2 LQKENI. Trimming shortened V by 3 bases and J by 4 bases, and 18 bases separated the two germline ends. The DNA for the CDR3 is TGTGCCAGCTCACCGTCCGTCAGGGCCGCGGCCACTGAAGCTTTCTTT. Protein product: CASSPSVRAAATEAFF.

This rearrangement joins TRBV5-1 to TRBJ1-3; unclear D gene. V was clipped by 7 bases and J by 1 base, with 15 bases between them. Looked up from germline, CDR1 is SGHRS and CDR2 is YFSETQ. The CDR3 is 15 amino acids. For the CDR3, the DNA is TGCGCCAGCGGCTCGAGGGTGCCTTCTGGAAACACCATATATTTT. Its protein product is CASGSRVPSGNTIYF.

The chain carries TRBV19 and TRBJ1-1, with TRBD1 matching over 9 bases. The V segment lost 7 bases and the J segment 3 bases; nucleotides outside the gene matches: 9. This CDR3 region has 15 residues. The germline V gene encodes CDR1 LNHDA and CDR2 SQIVND (reference sequence). The CDR3 DNA follows: TGTGCCAGTATCAACCGGGACAGGGTCTACACTGAAGCTTTCTTT. It yields the protein CASINRDRVYTEAFF.

The CDR3 spells CASSEAGRGTYEQYF. CDR3 nucleotide sequence: TGTGCCAGCAGTGAAGCGGGCAGGGGGACCTACGAGCAGTACTTC. The J gene is TRBJ2-7, the V gene TRBV6-1; 7 bases match TRBD1. CDR1 is MNHNS, CDR2 SASEGT, per germline. The CDR3 covers 15 residues. The trim removed 0 bases at V and 2 bases at J, leaving 4 bases unmatched.

The chain has TRBV29-1 and TRBJ1-2; the D is unclear. The germline V gene has CDR1 SQVTM and CDR2 ANQGSEA. The CDR3 length is 13 residues. V shed 0 bases and J shed 5 bases, with 10 bases lying between them. CDR3 bases: TGCAGCGTTGAAGATCAACTTTTTTATGGCTACACCTTC. Translating it yields CSVEDQLFYGYTF.

The chain is built from TRBV12-3 or TRBV12-4 and TRBJ2-7, with TRBD2 as a possible D gene (6 bases). The CDR3 loop spans 11 amino acids. V dropped 8 bases and J dropped 5 bases, with 10 bases sitting between them. In nucleotides, the CDR3 is TGTGCCAGCGGATGGGGGGACGAGCAGTACTTC. Translation: CASGWGDEQYF.

The rearrangement joins TRBV18 to TRBJ1-4; D not resolved. The germline CDR1 and CDR2 sequences are KGHSH and LQKENI. The V end lost 6 bases, the J end lost 0 bases, and 14 bases lay between the germline ends. The CDR3 covers 16 residues. The CDR3 here is CASSRRSGATNEKLFF. The CDR3 nucleotides are TGTGCCAGCTCGCGGCGATCGGGAGCAACTAATGAAAAACTGTTTTTT. The variable domain in full, completed from reference TRBV18 and TRBJ1-4, reads NAGVMQNPRHLVRRRGQEARLRCSPMKGHSHVYWYRQLPEEGLKFMVYLQKENIIDESGMPKERFSAEFPKEGPSILRIQQVVRGDSAAYFCASSRRSGATNEKLFFGSGTQLSVL.

The chain employs TRBV4-1 and TRBJ2-7; 10 positions match TRBD2. V lost 4 bases, J lost 7 bases, and 13 bases stayed unmatched. This CDR3 region has 16 residues. The germline V gene encodes CDR1 MGHRA and CDR2 YSYEKL. CDR3 coding DNA: TGCGCCAGCAGCCTGATTAGCGGGGGGCTCCCTACGGAGCAGTACTTC. Translation gives CASSLISGGLPTEQYF.

Turning to this clone: Other DNA sequences within the sample encode an identical CDR3. This sequence joins TRBV28 and TRBJ2-7, with a weak D call TRBD1 (5 bases). Trimming cost V 9 bases and J 0 bases, with 15 bases left between them. CDR1 MDHEN and CDR2 SYDVKM come from the germline V gene. This CDR3 comprises 14 residues. CDR3 loop: CASTDSIRSYEQYF. In DNA, the CDR3 is TGTGCCAGTACCGACAGTATTCGCTCCTACGAGCAGTACTTC.

V is TRBV6-5 and J is TRBJ2-5, with 8 bases that match TRBD2. With 7 bases clipped from V and 6 bases from J, the junction kept 10 bases outside the gene matches. CDR1 is MNHEY, CDR2 SVGAGI, per germline. The CDR3 covers 14 residues. CDR3 sequence (DNA): TGTGCCAGCACCCTTGTCGGGGGGGGAAAGACCCAGTACTTC. Its protein product is CASTLVGGGKTQYF.

This chain connects TRBV19 to TRBJ1-1; D may be TRBD1 (5 bases). The CDR3 has 13 amino acids. V was trimmed by 4 bases and J by 1 base, leaving 7 bases between them. Germline V gene lookup returns CDR1 LNHDA and CDR2 SQIVND (reference sequence). CDR3 protein: CASSTDRNTEAFF. The CDR3 DNA reads as TGTGCCAGTAGTACTGACAGGAACACTGAAGCTTTCTTT.